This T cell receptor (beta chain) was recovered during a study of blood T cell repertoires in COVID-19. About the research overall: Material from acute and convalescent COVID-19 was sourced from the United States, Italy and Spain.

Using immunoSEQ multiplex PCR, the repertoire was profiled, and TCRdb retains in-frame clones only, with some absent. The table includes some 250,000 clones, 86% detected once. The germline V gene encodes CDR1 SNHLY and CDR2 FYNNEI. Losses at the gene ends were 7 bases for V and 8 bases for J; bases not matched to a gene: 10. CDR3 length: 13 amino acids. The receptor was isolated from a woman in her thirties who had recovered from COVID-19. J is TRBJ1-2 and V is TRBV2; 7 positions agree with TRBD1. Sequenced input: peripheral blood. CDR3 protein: CASNIDRVDGYTF. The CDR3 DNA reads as TGTGCCAGCAATATAGACAGGGTCGACGGCTACACCTTC.